The 28 T cell receptor beta chains below all came from one sample that was sequenced in a study of T cell clonality in common variable immunodeficiency. Using immunoSEQ multiplex PCR, the repertoire was profiled, and TCRdb retains in-frame clones only, with some absent. This sample comprises some 44,000 clones, none seen once only. Sequencing was carried out using peripheral blood mononuclear cells. The receptors were gathered from a person aged 18-69 years in good health.

This clone was seen ten or more times. Sequencing ends 3 residues short of the CDR3 end; the germline J gene provides the rest. V is TRBV5-4 and J is TRBJ2-3; maybe TRBD2 (7 bases). CDR1 and CDR2 (germline): SGHNT, YYREEE (reference sequence). The CDR3 has 16 amino acids. Trimming took off 0 bases at V and 4 bases at J, with 15 bases between the two ends. CDR3 DNA (partial): TGTGCCAGCAGCTTGGGCGGGGCGGGGGCCGCAGATACG. It encodes CASSLGGAGAADT. The whole CDR3 is CASSLGGAGAADTQYF.

This clone showed up many times. A read error may produce the germline difference seen at one junction end. The sequenced fragment ends 3 residues before the CDR3 boundary, so the rest is inferred from the germline J gene. V and J are TRBV4-2 and TRBJ2-1, with TRBD1 matching over 7 bases. CDR3 length: 16 amino acids. Germline lookup yields CDR1 LGHNA and CDR2 YNFKEQ. This chain's CDR3 is CASSQGGGTVYNEQFF. The covered CDR3 bases are TGCGCCAGCAGCCAAGGGGGTGGGACAGTTTACAATGAG.

This clone has a count of ten or more. The read comes to an end 3 residues before the CDR3 does, leaving the germline J gene to fill in the end. V gene TRBV6-2 or TRBV6-3 combines with J gene TRBJ2-7; possibly TRBD2 for D (6 bases). Trimming stripped 8 bases from V and 1 base from J, with 15 bases between. The germline gives CDR1 MNHEY, CDR2 SVGEGT. CDR3 size: 14 residues. The CDR3 DNA, read in part, is TGTGCCAGCCGATTGACTAGACTGTCCTACGAG. As protein: CASRLTRLSYE. The whole CDR3 region reads CASRLTRLSYEQYF.

There are many counts of this clone. Coverage ceases 3 residues before the CDR3 finishes, and the germline J gene fills in the end. The chain recombines TRBV5-4 with TRBJ2-7, with TRBD2 matching over 12 bases. J was trimmed by 3 bases and V by 0 bases; bases with no gene match: 4. The length of the CDR3 is 16 residues. CDR1 SGHNT and CDR2 YYREEE come from the germline V gene (reference sequence). The covered CDR3 bases are TGTGCCAGCAGCTTGGCTAGCGGGGGGGTTAACTACGAG. Translating it yields CASSLASGGVNYE. The whole CDR3 sequence reads CASSLASGGVNYEQYF.

This clone was counted at least ten times. Read sequence stops 3 residues before the CDR3 end, and the germline J gene provides the missing end. V gene TRBV5-1 combines with J gene TRBJ1-1; D not resolved. Looked up from germline, CDR1 is SGHRS and CDR2 is YFSETQ. Trimming removed 4 bases from V and 0 bases from J, with 10 bases in between. The CDR3 is 14 amino acids. The part of the CDR3 DNA that was read is TGCGCCAGCAGCCCCCGCCGGGTGAACACTGAA. Amino acid sequence: CASSPRRVNTE. The entire CDR3 reads CASSPRRVNTEAFF.

This clone was observed at least ten times. The read gets to within 3 residues of the CDR3 end, and the germline J gene fills in the rest. This chain joins TRBV20-1 and TRBJ1-2; D might be TRBD1 (5 bases). The CDR3 covers 13 residues. Germline V gives CDR1 DFQATT, CDR2 SNEGSKA (reference sequence). Incomplete CDR3 DNA: TGCAGTGCTAGAGGGGGAGGGGTAGGAGGC. Translation gives CSARGGGVGG. The CDR3, in full, reads CSARGGGVGGYTF.

This clone was seen many times. The read ends 3 residues before the CDR3 terminus; that terminus is restored from the germline J gene. The rearrangement links TRBV20-1 to TRBJ2-1; 9 bases agree with TRBD1. After removal of 0 bases from V and 6 bases from J, the junction contained 9 bases not matched to a gene. From germline, CDR1 is DFQATT and CDR2 SNEGSKA (reference sequence). The CDR3 consists of 16 residues. The DNA read from the CDR3 is TGCAGTGCTAGAGATTCGAGACAGGGGGGGACCAATGAG. This codes for CSARDSRQGGTNE. Given in full, the CDR3 is CSARDSRQGGTNEQFF.

In this sample, this clone turned up many times. The read ends 3 residues before the CDR3 terminus; that terminus is restored from the germline J gene. V usage is TRBV20-1 and J usage is TRBJ2-7; TRBD2 matches 8 bases. Trimming at V came to 5 bases and at J to 4 bases, leaving 13 bases not matched to a gene. The CDR3 extends over 15 amino acids. Germline-derived CDR1 and CDR2 are DFQATT and SNEGSKA (reference sequence). The CDR3 bases that were read are TGCAGTGCTCCCCTTCCCACTAGCGGAGCGTACGAG. Amino acids: CSAPLPTSGAYE. The whole CDR3 is CSAPLPTSGAYEQYF.

This clone was seen repeatedly, ten times or more. The sequence runs out 3 residues before the end of the CDR3; the remainder is reconstructed from the germline J gene. V usage is TRBV30 and J usage is TRBJ1-1, with 7 bases lining up with TRBD1. CDR1 is GTSNPN, CDR2 SVGIG, per germline (reference sequence). Germline trimming cut 3 bases from V and 4 bases from J; bases unmatched to any gene: 11. This CDR3 is built from 15 residues. The sequenced part of the CDR3 DNA is TGTGCCTGGAGGGAAGGGGGCCGGGAGGGCACTGAA. Amino acids: CAWREGGREGTE. In full, the CDR3 reads CAWREGGREGTEAFF.

This clone has a handful of counts. The observed sequence ends 3 residues before the CDR3 terminus, with the missing tail filled in from the germline J gene. The chain recombines TRBV10-2 with TRBJ1-2; no firm D call. Germline V lookup: CDR1 WSHSY, CDR2 SAAADI. This CDR3 has 13 residues. V lost 8 bases, J lost 6 bases, and 16 bases lay in between. Partial CDR3 DNA: TGCGCCAGCTGCATTGCAGGAAGGAATGGC. Protein product: CASCIAGRNG. The CDR3 in its entirety is CASCIAGRNGYTF.

In its sample, this clone was seen a few times. The read finishes 3 residues shy of the CDR3 end, and the germline J gene is used to complete it. This chain joins TRBV2 and TRBJ1-2; a weak D match, TRBD1 (6 bases). Germline CDR1 reads SNHLY; CDR2 reads FYNNEI. The CDR3 runs to 13 residues. V was pared by 6 bases and J by 6 bases, with 14 bases between. The CDR3 sequence: CASSGTYRDGYTF. The covered CDR3 bases are TGTGCCAGCAGCGGAACTTACAGGGATGGC.

This clone was seen ten or more times. The CDR3 end is not reached by the read, which stops 3 residues before it; the germline J gene fills it in. The chain joins TRBV4-2 to TRBJ2-2, with TRBD2 identical over 16 bases. J gave up 4 bases and V 4 bases, and 9 bases lay outside the gene matches. Germline lookup yields CDR1 LGHNA and CDR2 YNFKEQ. This CDR3 region has 19 residues. CDR3 loop: CASSPAGLAGGRATGELFF. CDR3 DNA, as far as it was read: TGTGCCAGCAGCCCGGCGGGACTAGCGGGGGGGCGAGCCACCGGGGAG.

This clone was seen repeatedly, ten times or more. The CDR3 end is not reached by the read, which stops 3 residues before it; the germline J gene fills it in. This sample includes further DNA sequences coding for the same CDR3. The chain recombines TRBV5-4 with TRBJ1-2; 10 nucleotides align to TRBD1. The CDR3 runs to 15 residues. Germline V gene sequence: CDR1 SGHNT, CDR2 YYREEE (reference sequence). CDR3 in amino acids: CASSLAWDRGSGYTF. The sequenced CDR3 bases are TGTGCCAGCAGCTTGGCCTGGGACAGGGGATCGGGC.

This clone was detected many times. The CDR3 goes on 3 residues after the read ends, and that part is filled in from the germline J gene. The V gene is TRBV9, the J gene TRBJ1-2; D unclear. The germline V and J ends were trimmed by 0 bases and 0 bases, with 6 bases remaining between them. This CDR3 comprises 14 residues. CDR1 is SGDLS and CDR2 is YYNGEE in the germline V gene. The CDR3 region is CASSVVPANYGYTF. The part of the CDR3 DNA that was read is TGTGCCAGCAGCGTAGTCCCAGCTAACTATGGC.

This clone was observed at least ten times. The CDR3 end lies 3 residues beyond the end of the read and is filled in from the germline J gene. This sequence joins TRBV12-3 or TRBV12-4 and TRBJ2-1; the D is unclear. The germline V and J ends were trimmed by 3 bases and 4 bases, with 7 bases remaining between them. There are 13 residues in the CDR3. The sequenced part of the CDR3 DNA is TGTGCCAGCAGTTTGGGCCTTTACAATGAG. This gives the protein CASSLGLYNE. The full CDR3 protein reads CASSLGLYNEQFF.

This clone showed up many times. The sequence runs out 3 residues before the end of the CDR3; the remainder is reconstructed from the germline J gene. The chain carries TRBV6-2 or TRBV6-3 and TRBJ2-7; a weak D match, TRBD1 (5 bases). V lost 4 bases and J lost 0, with 13 bases in between. The CDR3 totals 15 residues. Germline V gives CDR1 MNHEY, CDR2 SVGEGT. The CDR3 here is CASSWGRVSSYEQYF. The sequenced part of the CDR3 DNA is TGTGCCAGCAGTTGGGGCCGCGTTAGCTCCTACGAG.

Many counts were recorded for this clone. The read terminates 3 residues ahead of where the CDR3 ends, so the germline J gene completes it. The chain uses TRBV4-2 and TRBJ2-2; possible D gene TRBD1, 6 bases. Germline V gene sequence: CDR1 LGHNA, CDR2 YNFKEQ. Trimming left V 4 bases short and J 4 bases short, with 19 bases between. The CDR3 runs 17 residues. Incomplete CDR3 DNA: TGTGCCAGCAGCCCCGGTCGGGCAGGGGCGGGCACCGGGGAG. This translates into CASSPGRAGAGTGE. The full CDR3 protein is CASSPGRAGAGTGELFF.

Ten or more counts support this clone. The read ends 3 residues shy of where the CDR3 ends; the end is completed using the germline J gene. V usage is TRBV18 and J usage is TRBJ1-2, with D tentatively TRBD1 (5 bases). The CDR3 sequence is 15 residues long. From germline, CDR1 is KGHSH and CDR2 LQKENI. Deletions cut 0 bases from V and 4 bases from J, with 12 bases between. The sequenced CDR3 bases are TGTGCCAGCTCACCACCGGGGCAGGTGGGCTATGGC. Its protein is CASSPPGQVGYG. The entire CDR3 protein is CASSPPGQVGYGYTF.

This clone was detected many times. With the read ending 3 residues before the CDR3 end, the germline J gene is used to fill in that end. The V call is TRBV18, the J call TRBJ2-1, with TRBD1 as a possible D gene (6 bases). V dropped 5 bases and J dropped 5 bases, with 16 bases sitting between them. Germline CDR1 KGHSH, CDR2 LQKENI. This CDR3 has 15 residues. CDR3: CASSSPTGSHNEQFF. The sequenced CDR3 bases are TGTGCCAGCTCATCTCCGACAGGATCTCACAATGAG.

This clone came up many times. The sequenced fragment ends 3 residues before the CDR3 boundary, so the rest is inferred from the germline J gene. J is TRBJ2-7 and V is TRBV15; 13 nucleotides line up with TRBD2. The CDR3 contains 17 residues. Germline V gene sequence: CDR1 LNHNV, CDR2 YYDKDF (reference sequence). The trim removed 2 bases at V and 4 bases at J, leaving 8 bases unmatched. The CDR3 reads CATSRPPGLAGSYEQYF. The sequenced CDR3 bases are TGTGCCACCAGCAGACCGCCGGGACTAGCGGGGTCGTACGAG. The full variable domain, with the rest looked up from reference TRBV15 and TRBJ2-7, is DAMVIQNPRYQVTQFGKPVTLSCSQTLNHNVMYWYQQKSSQAPKLLFHYYDKDFNNEADTPDNFQSRRPNTSFCFLDIRSPGLGDTAMYLCATSRPPGLAGSYEQYFGPGTRLTVT.

This clone was counted at least ten times. The read ends 3 residues before the CDR3 terminus; that terminus is restored from the germline J gene. This chain joins TRBV19 and TRBJ1-2; D may be TRBD1 (5 bases). V lost 8 bases to trimming and J lost 4 bases, with 17 bases between them. Germline V gene lookup returns CDR1 LNHDA and CDR2 SQIVND (reference sequence). The CDR3 is made up of 14 amino acids. The CDR3 sequence: CASSSGRELYGYTF. CDR3 DNA, as far as it was read: TGTGCCAGTTCATCGGGCAGGGAACTCTATGGC.

The table lists this clone with many counts. From the germline J gene comes the end of the CDR3, since the read stops 3 residues before it. The chain has TRBV20-1 and TRBJ2-1, with TRBD2 matching over 7 bases. The CDR3 has 13 amino acids. V was clipped by 3 bases and J by 4 bases; unmatched bases: 3. CDR1 is DFQATT and CDR2 is SNEGSKA in the germline V gene (reference sequence). CDR3 sequence reads: CSASGGSYNEQFF. The CDR3 DNA, read in part, is TGCAGTGCTAGCGGGGGGTCTTACAATGAG.

This clone was seen ten or more times. The read ends 3 residues before the CDR3 terminus; that terminus is restored from the germline J gene. The chain employs TRBV4-2 and TRBJ1-4, with D possibly matching TRBD1 (6 bases). The CDR3 covers 14 residues. The germline gives CDR1 LGHNA, CDR2 YNFKEQ. Trimming cost V 0 bases and J 10 bases, with 12 bases left between them. CDR3 DNA, as far as it was read: TGTGCCAGCAGCCAAGATGGGCCCAGGGGAAAA. It is translated as CASSQDGPRGK. The CDR3, in full, reads CASSQDGPRGKLFF.

The table lists this clone with a few counts. The CDR3 end falls 3 residues outside the read, so it is completed with the germline J gene. The chain employs TRBV5-1 and TRBJ2-3; 16 bases fit TRBD2. Germline V gene sequence: CDR1 SGHRS, CDR2 YFSETQ. With V trimmed by 4 bases and J by 6 bases, 8 bases remained unmatched. CDR3 size: 17 residues. The CDR3 DNA, read in part, is TGCGCCAGCAGCCCCGGGACTAGCGGGGGGGCATTTGATACG. It codes for CASSPGTSGGAFDT. The CDR3 in its entirety is CASSPGTSGGAFDTQYF. The whole variable domain, filled in from reference TRBV5-1 and TRBJ2-3, reads KAGVTQTPRYLIKTRGQQVTLSCSPISGHRSVSWYQQTPGQGLQFLFEYFSETQRNKGNFPGRFSGRQFSNSRSEMNVSTLELGDSALYLCASSPGTSGGAFDTQYFGPGTRLTVL.

This clone occurred a few times. The CDR3 extends 3 residues past the end of the read, so its final part is completed from the germline J gene. V gene TRBV20-1 combines with J gene TRBJ2-7; 10 bases agree with TRBD2. The junction had 6 bases not matched to a gene; V was cut back by 1 base and J by 3 bases. Germline V gene sequence: CDR1 DFQATT, CDR2 SNEGSKA (reference sequence). The length of the CDR3 is 15 residues. The sequenced CDR3 bases are TGCAGTGCTAGAGTTCCCGGACTAGCGGACTACGAG. Residues: CSARVPGLADYE. From start to end, the CDR3 is CSARVPGLADYEQYF.

Note on this clone: The read terminates 3 residues ahead of where the CDR3 ends, so the germline J gene completes it. V is TRBV19 and J is TRBJ2-2, with D perhaps matching TRBD1 (5 bases). The length of the CDR3 is 16 residues. Between the trimmed V and J ends, which lost 5 bases and 4 bases, there was a span of 17 bases. Germline CDR1 is LNHDA and CDR2 is SQIVND (reference sequence). The covered CDR3 bases are TGTGCCAGTAGTGCTTGGACATCCCTCGGCACCGGGGAG. Amino acids: CASSAWTSLGTGE. The full CDR3 reads CASSAWTSLGTGELFF.

This clone was observed at least ten times. The DNA ends 3 residues before the CDR3 does, and the rest of the CDR3 is filled in from the germline J gene. This chain connects TRBV30 to TRBJ2-3; D remains ambiguous. V was clipped by 0 bases and J by 0 bases, with 4 bases between them. CDR1 is GTSNPN and CDR2 is SVGIG in the germline V gene (reference sequence). The CDR3 runs 13 residues. Here the CDR3 reads CAWSVGSTDTQYF. CDR3 bases read: TGTGCCTGGAGTGTAGGTAGCACAGATACG.

This clone has a count of ten or more. The sequenced fragment ends 3 residues before the CDR3 boundary, so the rest is inferred from the germline J gene. This sequence joins TRBV12-3 or TRBV12-4 and TRBJ2-4, with D maybe TRBD1 (6 bases). V gave up 1 base and J gave up 2 bases, with 12 bases separating them. The CDR3 extends over 16 amino acids. The DNA read from the CDR3 is TGTGCCAGCAGTTTAGTGGGGGCTACAACCAAAAACATT. Translation: CASSLVGATTKNI. The whole CDR3 sequence reads CASSLVGATTKNIQYF.